The table lists the clone carrying this T cell receptor (beta chain) with a few counts. The antigen remains unidentified. Unmatched junction bases numbered 13, after V lost 4 bases and J lost 2 bases. Per germline, CDR1 MNHEY and CDR2 SMNVEV (reference sequence). The CDR3 is 17 residues long. TCRdb ran MiXCR on the 5' RACE reads and lists one entry per CDR3 protein. The table shows just under 350,000 distinct CDR3 sequences, with around 13% occurring only once. The record originates from a study of T-cell memory formation after mild COVID-19. General study findings and limits: Cross-reactive memory apparently joined, as some responding clones appeared in pre-infection memory. Day 15 to 85 contracting clones showed balanced CD4/CD8; day 15 to 37 expanders favored CD4+.

The TCR originated in a man younger than 35 who had mild COVID-19 (a few samples of this study predate the infection). Cell type and time point are not known. The specimen was PBMCs or a T cell subset sorted from them (not recorded which). The rearrangement uses TRBV27 and TRBJ2-7; 8 nucleotides match TRBD1. CDR3: CASSYALGQGDPYEQYF. DNA of the CDR3: TGTGCCAGCAGTTACGCCCTCGGACAGGGTGACCCCTACGAGCAGTACTTC.